The 20 T cell receptor beta chains presented below share a single source sample, sequenced in a study of blood T cell repertoires in COVID-19. The method was immunoSEQ multiplex PCR; TCRdb's version includes in-frame clones alone and lacks a portion of them. The sample has under 200,000 clones, 84% seen once. The sequencing input was peripheral blood. These receptors originate from a man aged 70 or older with active or convalescent COVID-19.

The genes are TRBV2 and TRBJ1-4, with 7 bases matching TRBD1. Germline V gene data show CDR1 as SNHLY and CDR2 as FYNNEI. V lost 6 bases to trimming and J lost 3 bases; unmatched junction nucleotides: 4. This CDR3 spans 14 amino acids. CDR3 sequence reads: CASRPGQPNEKLFF. The CDR3 nucleotides read TGTGCCAGCAGGCCGGGACAGCCTAATGAAAAACTGTTTTTT. Based on the CDR3 plus reference TRBV2 and TRBJ1-4, the full variable domain is EPEVTQTPSHQVTQMGQEVILRCVPISNHLYFYWYRQILGQKVEFLVSFYNNEISEKSEIFDDQFSVERPDGSNFTLKIRSTKLEDSAMYFCASRPGQPNEKLFFGSGTQLSVL.

This chain uses TRBV7-2 with TRBJ1-2, with D possibly being TRBD1 (5 bases). The germline gives CDR1 SGHTA, CDR2 FQGNSA. Trimming took off 7 bases at V and 3 bases at J, with 18 bases between the two ends. The length of the CDR3 is 15 residues. The CDR3 loop reads CASTWGGGAYYGYTF. CDR3 sequence (DNA): TGTGCCAGCACCTGGGGGGGAGGGGCCTACTATGGCTACACCTTC.

The chain links TRBV5-5 to TRBJ1-4; D call uncertain. This CDR3 has 15 amino acids. Germline CDR1 reads SGHKS; CDR2 reads YYEKEE (reference sequence). Trimming removed 0 bases at V and 8 bases at J, with 14 bases between. The CDR3 protein is CASSLAPDYGEKLFF. As DNA, the CDR3 is TGTGCCAGCAGCTTGGCGCCAGATTATGGCGAAAAACTGTTTTTT.

This rearrangement joins TRBV14 to TRBJ2-1, with TRBD2 identical over 14 bases. The J segment lost 6 bases and the V segment lost 2 bases, leaving 6 bases of the junction unmatched. The CDR3 runs to 17 residues. Germline V gives CDR1 SGHDN, CDR2 FVKESK. CDR3 in amino acids: CASSQNPGLAGANEQFF. DNA of the CDR3: TGTGCCAGCAGCCAAAACCCGGGACTAGCGGGAGCCAATGAGCAGTTCTTC.

The CDR3 nucleotides read TGTGCCAGCAGTTCAATACAGGGGAAGCTTGGCTACACCTTC. This sequence encodes CASSSIQGKLGYTF. This chain connects TRBV28 to TRBJ1-2, with 7 bases lining up with TRBD1. CDR1 is MDHEN and CDR2 is SYDVKM in the germline V gene. V trimming: 4 bases; J trimming: 7 bases; junction bases outside the gene matches: 9. The CDR3 is made up of 14 amino acids.

The chain combines TRBV28 with TRBJ1-5; D may be TRBD1 (5 bases). The CDR3 is 15 residues long. V lost 6 bases and J lost 7, with 19 bases in between. Looked up from germline, CDR1 is MDHEN and CDR2 is SYDVKM. This CDR3 is CASSILGQGGQPQHF. The CDR3 DNA sequence: TGTGCCAGCAGCATCCTTGGGCAGGGCGGACAGCCCCAGCATTTT. The full variable domain, completed using reference TRBV28 and TRBJ1-5, is DVKVTQSSRYLVKRTGEKVFLECVQDMDHENMFWYRQDPGLGLRLIYFSYDVKMKEKGDIPEGYSVSREKKERFSLILESASTNQTSMYLCASSILGQGGQPQHFGDGTRLSIL.

The CDR3 protein is CASSPQTRSNTEAFF. DNA for the CDR3: TGTGCCAGCAGTCCCCAGACACGTTCGAACACTGAAGCTTTCTTT. The V gene is TRBV6-5, the J gene TRBJ1-1; D remains unclear. V was cut by 5 bases and J by 1 base, with 14 bases left in between. CDR1 is MNHEY and CDR2 is SVGAGI in the germline V gene. CDR3 length: 15 residues.

The V call is TRBV4-1, the J call TRBJ1-1; D remains unclear. This CDR3 region has 14 residues. The V gene's germline CDR1 is MGHRA and CDR2 YSYEKL. Trimming took off 0 bases at V and 1 base at J, with 6 bases between the two ends. The CDR3 nucleotides are TGCGCCAGCAGCCAAGAGAATAGGAACACTGAAGCTTTCTTT. It specifies CASSQENRNTEAFF.

The CDR3 loop reads CASSSVAGGLNEQFF. The DNA of the CDR3 is TGTGCCAGCAGTTCGGTAGCGGGAGGGCTTAATGAGCAGTTCTTC. This chain links TRBV6-5 with TRBJ2-1; 11 bases line up with TRBD2. Germline lookup yields CDR1 MNHEY and CDR2 SVGAGI. This CDR3 is built from 15 residues. V shed 4 bases and J 7 bases; nucleotides not matched to a gene: 6.

This clone was detected only once. The V and J genes are TRBV5-1 and TRBJ2-4; 9 bases line up with TRBD1. The J segment lost 6 bases and the V segment lost 2 bases, leaving 3 bases of the junction unmatched. The germline gives CDR1 SGHRS, CDR2 YFSETQ. The CDR3 is made up of 14 amino acids. Here the CDR3 DNA reads TGCGCCAGCAGCTTTGTGGGACAGGGAAACATTCAGTACTTC. Translation: CASSFVGQGNIQYF. Variable domain in full (rest from reference TRBV5-1 and TRBJ2-4): KAGVTQTPRYLIKTRGQQVTLSCSPISGHRSVSWYQQTPGQGLQFLFEYFSETQRNKGNFPGRFSGRQFSNSRSEMNVSTLELGDSALYLCASSFVGQGNIQYFGAGTRLSVL.

V and J are TRBV14 and TRBJ1-1, with 8 positions matching TRBD1. The CDR3 sequence is 16 residues long. The junction had 4 bases not matched to a gene; V was cut back by 0 bases and J by 1 base. The germline CDR1 and CDR2 sequences are SGHDN and FVKESK. CDR3 residues: CASSQDRGQANTEAFF. Written as DNA, the CDR3 is TGTGCCAGCAGCCAAGATCGGGGACAGGCGAACACTGAAGCTTTCTTT.

The rearrangement joins TRBV13 to TRBJ1-1; no clear D gene. The CDR3 spans 17 residues. The V gene lost 2 bases and the J gene lost 1 base, with 17 bases spanning the gap. Germline V CDR1 and CDR2: PRHDT, FYEKMQ (reference sequence). CDR3: CASSLRGGIGGNTEAFF. CDR3 coding DNA: TGTGCCAGCAGCTTACGAGGTGGGATAGGAGGGAACACTGAAGCTTTCTTT. Complete variable domain (other parts from reference TRBV13 and TRBJ1-1): AAGVIQSPRHLIKEKRETATLKCYPIPRHDTVYWYQQGPGQDPQFLISFYEKMQSDKGSIPDRFSAQQFSDYHSELNMSSLELGDSALYFCASSLRGGIGGNTEAFFGQGTRLTVV.

This chain joins TRBV7-9 and TRBJ2-7; tentatively, D is TRBD1 (6 bases). Trimming shortened V by 5 bases and J by 3 bases, and 11 bases separated the two germline ends. The CDR3 contains 13 residues. Germline V lookup: CDR1 SEHNR, CDR2 FQNEAQ (reference sequence). The CDR3 DNA reads TGTGCCAGCAGCCCTACAGGGTTCTACGAGCAGTACTTC. This translates into CASSPTGFYEQYF. Drawing the rest from reference TRBV7-9 and TRBJ2-7, the complete variable domain is DTGVSQNPRHKITKRGQNVTFRCDPISEHNRLYWYRQTLGQGPEFLTYFQNEAQLEKSRLLSDRFSAERPKGSFSTLEIQRTEQGDSAMYLCASSPTGFYEQYFGPGTRLTVT.

The V and J genes are TRBV5-1 and TRBJ1-1; D might be TRBD1 (5 bases). The CDR3 has 13 residues. Trimming shortened V by 5 bases and J by 1 base, and 9 bases separated the two germline ends. Germline V gene lookup returns CDR1 SGHRS and CDR2 YFSETQ. In nucleotides, the CDR3 is TGCGCCAGCAGTGCCAGGGCGAACACTGAAGCTTTCTTT. This gives the protein CASSARANTEAFF.

The V and J genes are TRBV18 and TRBJ1-3; D uncertain. Germline V lookup: CDR1 KGHSH, CDR2 LQKENI. The germline V and J ends were trimmed by 6 bases and 0 bases, with 9 bases remaining between them. The CDR3 is made up of 14 amino acids. This chain's CDR3 is CASSDQSSGNTIYF. In DNA form, the CDR3 reads TGTGCCAGCTCTGATCAGTCCTCTGGAAACACCATATATTTT. Drawing the rest from reference TRBV18 and TRBJ1-3, the complete variable domain is NAGVMQNPRHLVRRRGQEARLRCSPMKGHSHVYWYRQLPEEGLKFMVYLQKENIIDESGMPKERFSAEFPKEGPSILRIQQVVRGDSAAYFCASSDQSSGNTIYFGEGSWLTVV.

The rearrangement uses TRBV19 and TRBJ1-2; D is perhaps TRBD1 (6 bases). CDR1 is LNHDA, CDR2 SQIVND, per germline (reference sequence). V lost 3 bases, J lost 3 bases, and 23 bases lay in between. The CDR3 totals 18 residues. In DNA form, the CDR3 reads TGTGCCAGTAGTATCTTCGGGACATACGCCCCTCAAGACTATGGCTACACCTTC. Amino acids: CASSIFGTYAPQDYGYTF. The whole variable domain, remainder taken from reference TRBV19 and TRBJ1-2, is DGGITQSPKYLFRKEGQNVTLSCEQNLNHDAMYWYRQDPGQGLRLIYYSQIVNDFQKGDIAEGYSVSREKKESFPLTVTSAQKNPTAFYLCASSIFGTYAPQDYGYTFGSGTRLTVV.

This clone was observed a single time. The rearrangement links TRBV27 to TRBJ2-2, with D unresolved. V dropped 2 bases and J dropped 1 base, with 5 bases sitting between them. The CDR3 loop spans 14 amino acids. Germline-derived CDR1 and CDR2 are MNHEY and SMNVEV (reference sequence). This CDR3 is CASSLVWNTGELFF. Written as DNA, the CDR3 is TGTGCCAGCAGTTTAGTATGGAACACCGGGGAGCTGTTTTTT.

The chain combines TRBV7-9 with TRBJ2-4; TRBD2 matches 10 bases. CDR3 length: 13 residues. The trim removed 0 bases at V and 13 bases at J, leaving 3 bases unmatched. The germline gives CDR1 SEHNR, CDR2 FQNEAQ (reference sequence). CDR3 in DNA: TGTGCCAGCAGCTTAGCTGGTAGCGGGGGGCAGTACTTC. Translated, it gives CASSLAGSGGQYF.

J is TRBJ1-5 and V is TRBV6-2 or TRBV6-3; D is undetermined. Germline CDR1 reads MNHEY; CDR2 reads SVGEGT. The CDR3 spans 15 residues. The V end lost 5 bases, the J end lost 2 bases, and 13 bases lay between the germline ends. CDR3: CASSPGGRGNQPQHF. The CDR3 nucleotides are TGTGCCAGCAGTCCCGGAGGCCGGGGCAATCAGCCCCAGCATTTT.

V usage is TRBV9 and J usage is TRBJ1-2; 8 nucleotides align to TRBD1. The ends lost 0 bases at V and 6 bases at J; junction bases unmatched: 10. CDR3 size: 16 residues. CDR1 SGDLS and CDR2 YYNGEE come from the germline V gene. As DNA, the CDR3 is TGTGCCAGCAGCGTAGTGCAGGGGGCCTCCCTTCATGGCTACACCTTC. Encoded protein: CASSVVQGASLHGYTF.